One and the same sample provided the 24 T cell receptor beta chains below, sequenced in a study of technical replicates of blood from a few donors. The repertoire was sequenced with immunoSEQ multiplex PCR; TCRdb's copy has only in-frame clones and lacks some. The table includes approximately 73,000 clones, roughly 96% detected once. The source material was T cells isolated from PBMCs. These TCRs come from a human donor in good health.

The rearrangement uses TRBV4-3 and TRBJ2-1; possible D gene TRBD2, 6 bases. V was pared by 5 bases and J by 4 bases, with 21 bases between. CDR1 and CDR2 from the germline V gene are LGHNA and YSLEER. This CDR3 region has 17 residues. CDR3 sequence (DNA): TGCGCCAGCAGCTTAGGGGCGAGGACGGGAGTGTACAATGAGCAGTTCTTC. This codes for CASSLGARTGVYNEQFF.

CDR3 bases: TGCGCCAGCAGTGAGGGACCAATGACTAGCGGGAGTCCGTATGCGCAGTATTTT. Translated, it gives CASSEGPMTSGSPYAQYF. The V and J genes are TRBV10-1 and TRBJ2-3, with 12 bases aligning to TRBD2. CDR1 and CDR2 from the germline V gene are WNHNN and SYGVQD (reference sequence). The CDR3 is 18 residues long. V was clipped by 2 bases and J by 10 bases; unmatched bases: 16.

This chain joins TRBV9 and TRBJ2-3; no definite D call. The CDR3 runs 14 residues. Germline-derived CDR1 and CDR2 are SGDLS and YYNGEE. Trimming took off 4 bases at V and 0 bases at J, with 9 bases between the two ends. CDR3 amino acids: CASSLTSSTDTQYF. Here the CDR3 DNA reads TGTGCCAGCAGCCTAACTTCTAGCACAGATACGCAGTATTTT. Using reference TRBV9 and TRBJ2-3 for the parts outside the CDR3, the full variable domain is DSGVTQTPKHLITATGQRVTLRCSPRSGDLSVYWYQQSLDQGLQFLIQYYNGEERAKGNILERFSAQQFPDLHSELNLSSLELGDSALYFCASSLTSSTDTQYFGPGTRLTVL.

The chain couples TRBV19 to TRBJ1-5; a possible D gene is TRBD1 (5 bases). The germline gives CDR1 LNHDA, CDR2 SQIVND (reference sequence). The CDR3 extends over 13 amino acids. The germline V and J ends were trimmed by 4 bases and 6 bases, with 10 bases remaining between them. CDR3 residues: CASSTQARQPQHF. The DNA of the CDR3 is TGTGCCAGTAGTACACAGGCTCGTCAGCCCCAGCATTTT. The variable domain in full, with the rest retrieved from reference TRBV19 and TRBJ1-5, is DGGITQSPKYLFRKEGQNVTLSCEQNLNHDAMYWYRQDPGQGLRLIYYSQIVNDFQKGDIAEGYSVSREKKESFPLTVTSAQKNPTAFYLCASSTQARQPQHFGDGTRLSIL.

The CDR3 sequence is CAGAKVYNEQFF. The CDR3 DNA reads as TGTGCCGGAGCAAAGGTCTACAATGAGCAGTTCTTC. The chain joins TRBV2 to TRBJ2-1, with D unclear. The germline V gene encodes CDR1 SNHLY and CDR2 FYNNEI. This CDR3 has 12 residues. V was trimmed by 11 bases and J by 3 bases, leaving 11 bases between them.

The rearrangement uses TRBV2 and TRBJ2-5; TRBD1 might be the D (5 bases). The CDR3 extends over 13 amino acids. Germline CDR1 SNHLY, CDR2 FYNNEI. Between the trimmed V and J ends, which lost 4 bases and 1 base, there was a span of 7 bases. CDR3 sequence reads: CASSGTIQETQYF. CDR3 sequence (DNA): TGTGCCAGCAGTGGGACAATCCAAGAGACCCAGTACTTC.

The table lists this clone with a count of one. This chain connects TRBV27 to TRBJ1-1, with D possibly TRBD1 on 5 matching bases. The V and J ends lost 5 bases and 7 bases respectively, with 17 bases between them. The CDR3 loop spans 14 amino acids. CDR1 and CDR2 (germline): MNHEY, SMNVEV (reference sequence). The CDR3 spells CASSNPRGTLEAFF. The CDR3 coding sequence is TGTGCCAGCAGTAACCCTCGAGGGACTCTTGAAGCTTTCTTT.

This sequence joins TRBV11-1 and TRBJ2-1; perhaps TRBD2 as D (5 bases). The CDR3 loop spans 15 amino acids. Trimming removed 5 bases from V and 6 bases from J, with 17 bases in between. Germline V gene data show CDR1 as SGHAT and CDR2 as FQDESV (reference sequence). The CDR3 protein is CASSTRTGYLNEQFF. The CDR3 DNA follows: TGTGCCAGCAGCACCCGGACTGGGTACCTCAATGAGCAGTTCTTC.

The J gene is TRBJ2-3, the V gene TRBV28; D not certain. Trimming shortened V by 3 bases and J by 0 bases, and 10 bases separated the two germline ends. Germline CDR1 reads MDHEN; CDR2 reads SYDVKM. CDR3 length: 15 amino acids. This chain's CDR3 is CASSFGASSTDTQYF. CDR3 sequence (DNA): TGTGCCAGCAGTTTCGGTGCCTCTAGCACAGATACGCAGTATTTT.

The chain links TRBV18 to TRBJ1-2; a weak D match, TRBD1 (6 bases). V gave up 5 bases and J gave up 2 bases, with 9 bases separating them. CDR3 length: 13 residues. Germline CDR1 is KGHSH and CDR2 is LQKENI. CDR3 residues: CASSSGQNYGYTF. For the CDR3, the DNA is TGTGCCAGCTCATCGGGACAAAACTATGGCTACACCTTC.

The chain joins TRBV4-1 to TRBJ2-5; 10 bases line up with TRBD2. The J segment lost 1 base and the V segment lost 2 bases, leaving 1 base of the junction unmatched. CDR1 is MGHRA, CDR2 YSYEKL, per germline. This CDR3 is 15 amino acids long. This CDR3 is CASSQTSGIQETQYF. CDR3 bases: TGCGCCAGCAGCCAAACTAGCGGGATCCAAGAGACCCAGTACTTC.

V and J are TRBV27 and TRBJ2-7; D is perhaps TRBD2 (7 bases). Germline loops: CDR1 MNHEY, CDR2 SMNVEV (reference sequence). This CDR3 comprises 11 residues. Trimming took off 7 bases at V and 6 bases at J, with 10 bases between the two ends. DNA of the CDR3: TGTGCCAGCAAGGGGGGGGCCGAGCAGTACTTC. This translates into CASKGGAEQYF.

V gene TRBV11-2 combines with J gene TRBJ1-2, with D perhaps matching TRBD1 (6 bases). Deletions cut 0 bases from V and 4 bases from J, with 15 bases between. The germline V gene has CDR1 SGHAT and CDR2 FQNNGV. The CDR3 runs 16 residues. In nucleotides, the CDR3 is TGTGCCAGCAGCTTAGAAGAGGGGGTCGTCTCCTATGGCTACACCTTC. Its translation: CASSLEEGVVSYGYTF.

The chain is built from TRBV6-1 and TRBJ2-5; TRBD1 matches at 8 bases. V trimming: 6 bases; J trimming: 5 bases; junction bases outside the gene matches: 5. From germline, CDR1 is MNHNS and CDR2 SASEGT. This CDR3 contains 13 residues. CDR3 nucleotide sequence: TGTGCCAGCAGGGACCACAGGGGGGAGACCCAGTACTTC. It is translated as CASRDHRGETQYF.

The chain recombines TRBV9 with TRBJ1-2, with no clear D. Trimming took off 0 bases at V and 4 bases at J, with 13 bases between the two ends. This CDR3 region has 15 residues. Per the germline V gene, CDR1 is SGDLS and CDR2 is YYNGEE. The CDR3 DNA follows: TGTGCCAGCAGCGTAGCTTTGGAGGGAGCCTATGGCTACACCTTC. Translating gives CASSVALEGAYGYTF.

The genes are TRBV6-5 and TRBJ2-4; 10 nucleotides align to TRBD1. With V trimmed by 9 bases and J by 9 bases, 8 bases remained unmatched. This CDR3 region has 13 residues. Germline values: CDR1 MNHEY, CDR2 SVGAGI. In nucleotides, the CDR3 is TGTGCCAGTGGGACAGGGGAGGGGAGCATTCAGTACTTC. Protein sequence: CASGTGEGSIQYF.

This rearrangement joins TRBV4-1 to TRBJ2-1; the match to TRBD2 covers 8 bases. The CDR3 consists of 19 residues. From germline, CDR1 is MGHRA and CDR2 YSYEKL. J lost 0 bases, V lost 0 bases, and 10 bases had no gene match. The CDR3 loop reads CASSQDGLAEIPSYNEQFF. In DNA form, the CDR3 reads TGCGCCAGCAGCCAAGATGGACTAGCTGAAATACCCTCCTACAATGAGCAGTTCTTC.

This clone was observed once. In nucleotides, the CDR3 is TGTGCCAGCAGCTCGGGTCCTGGAAACACCATATATTTT. Translating it yields CASSSGPGNTIYF. The chain uses TRBV7-8 and TRBJ1-3; D gene unclear. V shed 4 bases and J shed 2 bases, with 6 bases lying between them. This CDR3 contains 13 residues. The germline V gene has CDR1 SGHVS and CDR2 FQNEAQ. Together with reference TRBV7-8 and TRBJ1-3, the CDR3 gives the full variable domain: GAGVSQSPRYKVAKRGQDVALRCDPISGHVSLFWYQQALGQGPEFLTYFQNEAQLDKSGLPSDRFFAERPEGSVSTLKIQRTQQEDSAVYLCASSSGPGNTIYFGEGSWLTVV.

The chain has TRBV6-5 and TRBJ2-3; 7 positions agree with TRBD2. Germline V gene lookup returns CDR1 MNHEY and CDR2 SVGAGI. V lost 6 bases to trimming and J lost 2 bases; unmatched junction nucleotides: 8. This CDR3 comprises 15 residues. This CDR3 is CASRKAGLITDTQYF. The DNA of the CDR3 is TGTGCCAGCAGAAAAGCGGGATTAATCACAGATACGCAGTATTTT.

The DNA for the CDR3 is TGTGCCAGCAGGCCGCGGTGGGGGGTTATGAACACTGAAGCTTTCTTT. Its protein product is CASRPRWGVMNTEAFF. The J gene is TRBJ1-1, the V gene TRBV27; a possible D gene is TRBD1 (5 bases). Trimming pared 6 bases from V and 0 bases from J, leaving 17 bases between. Germline CDR1 is MNHEY and CDR2 is SMNVEV (reference sequence). The CDR3 runs to 16 residues.

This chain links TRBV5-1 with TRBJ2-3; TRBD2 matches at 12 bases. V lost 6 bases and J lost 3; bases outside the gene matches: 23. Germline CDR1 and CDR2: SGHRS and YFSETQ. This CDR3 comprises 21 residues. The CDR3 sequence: CASNNKIGTSGPGDITDTQYF. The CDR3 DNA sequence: TGCGCCAGCAACAATAAAATCGGGACTAGCGGGCCGGGGGATATTACAGATACGCAGTATTTT.

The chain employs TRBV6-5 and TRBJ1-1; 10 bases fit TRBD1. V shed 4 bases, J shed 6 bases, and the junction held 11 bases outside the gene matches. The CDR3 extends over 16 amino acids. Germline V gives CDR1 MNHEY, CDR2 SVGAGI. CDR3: CASSFTTRDRGAEAFF. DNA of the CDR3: TGTGCCAGCAGTTTTACTACCCGGGACAGGGGTGCTGAAGCTTTCTTT.

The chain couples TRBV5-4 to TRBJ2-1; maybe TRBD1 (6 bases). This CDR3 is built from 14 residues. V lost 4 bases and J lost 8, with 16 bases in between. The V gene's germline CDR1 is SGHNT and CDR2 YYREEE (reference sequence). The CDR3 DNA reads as TGTGCCAGCAGCCAGGGATTTTCAGGGGATGAGCAGTTCTTC. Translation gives CASSQGFSGDEQFF.

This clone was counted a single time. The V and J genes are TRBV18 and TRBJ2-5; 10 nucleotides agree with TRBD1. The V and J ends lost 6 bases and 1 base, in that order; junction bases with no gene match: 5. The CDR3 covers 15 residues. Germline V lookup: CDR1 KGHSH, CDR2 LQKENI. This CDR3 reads CASSPGTGVQETQYF. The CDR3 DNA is TGTGCCAGCTCGCCCGGGACAGGGGTCCAAGAGACCCAGTACTTC.